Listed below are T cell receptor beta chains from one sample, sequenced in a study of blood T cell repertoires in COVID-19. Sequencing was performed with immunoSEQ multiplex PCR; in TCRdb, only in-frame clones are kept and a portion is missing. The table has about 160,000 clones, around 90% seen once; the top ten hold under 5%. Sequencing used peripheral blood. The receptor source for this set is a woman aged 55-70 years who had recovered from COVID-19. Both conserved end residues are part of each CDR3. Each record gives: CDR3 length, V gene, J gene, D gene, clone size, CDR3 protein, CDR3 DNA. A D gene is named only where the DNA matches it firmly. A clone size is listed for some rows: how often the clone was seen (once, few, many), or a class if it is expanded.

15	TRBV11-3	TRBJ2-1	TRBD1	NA	CASSPTGDRYNEQFF	TGTGCCAGCAGCCCTACAGGGGATCGCTACAATGAGCAGTTCTTC
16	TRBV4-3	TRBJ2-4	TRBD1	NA	CASSQTGDLAKNIQYF	TGCGCCAGCAGCCAAACAGGGGACCTAGCCAAAAACATTCAGTACTTC
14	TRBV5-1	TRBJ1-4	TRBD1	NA	CASRPGGADEKLFF	TGCGCCAGCAGGCCAGGGGGCGCGGATGAAAAACTGTTTTTT
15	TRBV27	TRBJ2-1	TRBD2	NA	CASSSGLVPYNEQFF	TGTGCCAGCAGTTCGGGACTAGTCCCCTACAATGAGCAGTTCTTC
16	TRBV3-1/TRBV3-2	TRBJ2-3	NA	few	CASSQDPGGGTDTQYF	TGTGCCAGCAGCCAAGACCCCGGAGGGGGCACAGATACGCAGTATTTT
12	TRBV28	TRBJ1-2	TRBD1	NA	CASSLTGWYYTF	TGTGCCAGCAGTTTGACAGGGTGGTACTACACCTTC
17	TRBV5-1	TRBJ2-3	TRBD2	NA	CASRERLAGPSTDTQYF	TGCGCCAGCAGAGAAAGACTAGCGGGGCCTAGCACAGATACGCAGTATTTT
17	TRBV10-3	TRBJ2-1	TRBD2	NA	CAISESKTSGGYNEQFF	TGTGCCATCAGTGAGTCGAAAACTAGCGGGGGGTACAATGAGCAGTTCTTC
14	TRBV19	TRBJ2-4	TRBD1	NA	CASSRQGTENIQYF	TGTGCCAGTAGCCGACAGGGTACGGAAAACATTCAGTACTTC
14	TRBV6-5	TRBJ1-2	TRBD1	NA	CASSKTGDIYGYTF	TGTGCCAGCAGTAAGACAGGGGACATCTATGGCTACACCTTC
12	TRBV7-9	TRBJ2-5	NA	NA	CASSFIRETQYF	TGTGCCAGCAGCTTCATACGGGAGACCCAGTACTTC
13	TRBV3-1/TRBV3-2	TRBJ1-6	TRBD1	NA	CASSRDRGGPLHF	TGTGCCAGCAGCCGTGACAGGGGGGGGCCCCTCCACTTT
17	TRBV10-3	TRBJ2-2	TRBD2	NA	CAIPKALAGVNTGELFF	TGTGCCATCCCAAAGGCACTAGCGGGGGTGAACACCGGGGAGCTGTTTTTT
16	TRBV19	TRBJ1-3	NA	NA	CASRVEGPNSGNTIYF	TGTGCCAGTAGGGTGGAGGGACCAAACTCTGGAAACACCATATATTTT
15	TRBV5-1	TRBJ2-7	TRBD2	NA	CASSPSLGGGYEQYF	TGCGCCAGCAGCCCCAGCTTGGGCGGGGGGTACGAGCAGTACTTC
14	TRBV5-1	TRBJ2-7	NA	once	CASSLRQSSYEQYF	TGCGCCAGCAGTCTCCGACAGTCGTCCTACGAGCAGTACTTC
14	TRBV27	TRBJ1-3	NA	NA	CASSAGYSGNTIYF	TGTGCCAGCAGTGCAGGGTACTCTGGAAACACCATATATTTT
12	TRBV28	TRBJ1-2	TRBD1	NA	CASTGTVYGYTF	TGTGCCAGCACCGGGACAGTCTATGGCTACACCTTC
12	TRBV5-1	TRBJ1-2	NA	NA	CASRMGAGGYTF	TGCGCCAGCAGGATGGGGGCTGGTGGCTACACCTTC
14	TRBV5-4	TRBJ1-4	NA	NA	CASSLVTGYEKLFF	TGTGCCAGCAGCTTGGTAACAGGCTATGAAAAACTGTTTTTT
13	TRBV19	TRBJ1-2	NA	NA	CASSMGGFYGYTF	TGTGCCAGTAGTATGGGGGGGTTCTATGGCTACACCTTC
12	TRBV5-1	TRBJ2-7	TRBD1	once	CASRGQGGEQYF	TGCGCCAGCAGGGGACAGGGCGGGGAGCAGTACTTC
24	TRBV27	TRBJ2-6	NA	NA	CASSFRWGSGGRDSTLSGANVLTF	TGTGCCAGCAGTTTTCGGTGGGGGTCGGGCGGTCGGGACTCCACCCTATCTGGGGCCAACGTCCTGACTTTC
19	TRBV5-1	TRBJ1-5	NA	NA	CANLATWNREERRGQPQHF	TGCGCCAACCTTGCGACGTGGAACAGGGAAGAACGGCGAGGTCAGCCCCAGCATTTT
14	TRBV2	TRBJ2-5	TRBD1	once	CASTRQGSFETQYF	TGTGCCAGCACCAGACAGGGGAGTTTTGAGACCCAGTACTTC
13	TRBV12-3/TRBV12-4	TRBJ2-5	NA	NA	CASSSGFAETQYF	TGTGCCAGCAGTTCAGGGTTCGCCGAGACCCAGTACTTC
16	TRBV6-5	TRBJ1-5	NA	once	CASSYSGPGGRQPQHF	TGTGCCAGCAGTTACTCGGGGCCGGGGGGCCGTCAGCCCCAGCATTTT